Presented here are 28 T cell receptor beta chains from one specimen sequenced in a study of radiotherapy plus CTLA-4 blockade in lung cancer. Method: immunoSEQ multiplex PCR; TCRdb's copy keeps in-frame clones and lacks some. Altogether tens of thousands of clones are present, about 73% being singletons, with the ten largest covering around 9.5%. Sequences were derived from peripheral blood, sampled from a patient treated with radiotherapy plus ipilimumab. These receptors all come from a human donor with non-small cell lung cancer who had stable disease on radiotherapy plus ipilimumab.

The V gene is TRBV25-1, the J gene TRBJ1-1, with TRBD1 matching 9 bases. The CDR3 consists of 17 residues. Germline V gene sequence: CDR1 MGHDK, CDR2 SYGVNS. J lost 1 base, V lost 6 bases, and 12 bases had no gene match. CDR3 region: CASSPYRGPGSNTEAFF. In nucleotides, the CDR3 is TGTGCCAGCAGCCCGTACAGGGGGCCGGGGTCGAACACTGAAGCTTTCTTT. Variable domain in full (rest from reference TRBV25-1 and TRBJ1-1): EADIYQTPRYLVIGTGKKITLECSQTMGHDKMYWYQQDPGMELHLIHYSYGVNSTEKGDLSSESTVSRIRTEHFPLTLESARPSHTSQYLCASSPYRGPGSNTEAFFGQGTRLTVV.

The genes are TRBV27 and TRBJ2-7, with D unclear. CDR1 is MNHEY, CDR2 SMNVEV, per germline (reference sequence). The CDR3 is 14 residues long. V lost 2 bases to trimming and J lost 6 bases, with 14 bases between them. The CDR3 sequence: CASSLGPGRGEQYV. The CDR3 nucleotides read TGTGCCAGCAGTTTAGGACCTGGGCGCGGCGAGCAGTACGTC.

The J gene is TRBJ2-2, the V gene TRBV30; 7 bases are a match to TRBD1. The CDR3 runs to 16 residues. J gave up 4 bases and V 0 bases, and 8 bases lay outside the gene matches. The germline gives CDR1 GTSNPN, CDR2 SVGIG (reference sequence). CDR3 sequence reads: CAWSVHSAGGTGELFF. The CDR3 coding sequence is TGTGCCTGGAGTGTCCATTCGGCAGGGGGCACCGGGGAGCTGTTTTTT.

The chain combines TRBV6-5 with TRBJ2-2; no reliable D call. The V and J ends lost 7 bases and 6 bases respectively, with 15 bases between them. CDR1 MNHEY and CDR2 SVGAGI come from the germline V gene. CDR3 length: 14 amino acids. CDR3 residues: CASKATTGPGELFF. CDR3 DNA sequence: TGTGCCAGCAAGGCGACCACCGGGCCCGGGGAGCTGTTTTTT.

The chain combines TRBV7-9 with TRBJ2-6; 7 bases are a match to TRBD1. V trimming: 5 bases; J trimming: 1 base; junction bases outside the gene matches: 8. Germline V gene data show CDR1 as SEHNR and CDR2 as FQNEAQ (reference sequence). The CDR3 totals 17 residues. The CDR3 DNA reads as TGTGCCAGCAGCACCGGCACAGGGGTATCTGGGGCCAACGTCCTGACTTTC. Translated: CASSTGTGVSGANVLTF.

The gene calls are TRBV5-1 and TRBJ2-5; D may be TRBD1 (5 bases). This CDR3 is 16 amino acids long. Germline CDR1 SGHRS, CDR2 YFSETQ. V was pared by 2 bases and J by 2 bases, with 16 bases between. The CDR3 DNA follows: TGCGCCAGCAGCTTAGGTGCAGGGCCAGGACAAGAGACCCAGTACTTC. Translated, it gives CASSLGAGPGQETQYF.

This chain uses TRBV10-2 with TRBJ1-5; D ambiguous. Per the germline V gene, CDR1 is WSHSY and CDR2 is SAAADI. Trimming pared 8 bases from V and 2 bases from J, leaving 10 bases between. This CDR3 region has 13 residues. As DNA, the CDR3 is TGCGCCAGCGGAGCACTTGGCAATCAGCCCCAGCATTTT. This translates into CASGALGNQPQHF.

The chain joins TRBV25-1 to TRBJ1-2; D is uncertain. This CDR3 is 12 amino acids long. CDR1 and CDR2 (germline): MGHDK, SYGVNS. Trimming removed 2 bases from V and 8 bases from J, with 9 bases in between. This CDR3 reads CASSEAPKGYTF. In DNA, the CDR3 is TGTGCCAGCAGTGAAGCCCCAAAGGGCTACACCTTC.

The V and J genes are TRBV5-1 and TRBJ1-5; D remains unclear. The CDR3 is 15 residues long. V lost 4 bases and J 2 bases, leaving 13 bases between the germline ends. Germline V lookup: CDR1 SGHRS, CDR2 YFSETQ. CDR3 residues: CASSPQTGGNQPQHF. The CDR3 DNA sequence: TGCGCCAGCAGCCCCCAGACGGGTGGCAATCAGCCCCAGCATTTT.

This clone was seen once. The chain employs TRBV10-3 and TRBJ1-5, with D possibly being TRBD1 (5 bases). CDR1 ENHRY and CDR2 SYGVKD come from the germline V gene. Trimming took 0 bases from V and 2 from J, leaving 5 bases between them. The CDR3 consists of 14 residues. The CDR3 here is CAISESGGNQPQHF. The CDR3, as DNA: TGTGCCATCAGTGAGTCGGGGGGCAATCAGCCCCAGCATTTT.

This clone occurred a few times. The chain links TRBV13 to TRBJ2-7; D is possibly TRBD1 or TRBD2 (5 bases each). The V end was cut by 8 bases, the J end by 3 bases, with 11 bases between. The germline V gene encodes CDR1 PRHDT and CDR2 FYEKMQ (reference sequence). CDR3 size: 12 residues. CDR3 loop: CASAFGGYEQYF. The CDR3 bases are TGTGCCAGCGCCTTTGGGGGCTACGAGCAGTACTTC.

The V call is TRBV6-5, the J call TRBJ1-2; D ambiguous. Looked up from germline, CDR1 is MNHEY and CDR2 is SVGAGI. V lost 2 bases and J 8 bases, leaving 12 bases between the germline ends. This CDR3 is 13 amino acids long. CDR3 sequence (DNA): TGTGCCAGCAGTTACCTTGGTGGCTCGGGCTACACCTTC. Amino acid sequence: CASSYLGGSGYTF.

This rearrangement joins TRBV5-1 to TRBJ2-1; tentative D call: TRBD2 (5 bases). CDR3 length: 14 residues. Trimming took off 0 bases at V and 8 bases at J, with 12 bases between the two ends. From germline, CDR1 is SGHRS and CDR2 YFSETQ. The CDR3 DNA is TGCGCCAGCAGCTTGGCGGGATCTGTCCATGAGCAGTTCTTC. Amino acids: CASSLAGSVHEQFF.

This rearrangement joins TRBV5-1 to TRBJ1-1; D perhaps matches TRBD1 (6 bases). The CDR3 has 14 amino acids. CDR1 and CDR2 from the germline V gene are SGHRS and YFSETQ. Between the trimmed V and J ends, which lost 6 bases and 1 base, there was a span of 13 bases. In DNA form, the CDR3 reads TGCGCCAGCACCTATTCGACAGGGAACACTGAAGCTTTCTTT. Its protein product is CASTYSTGNTEAFF. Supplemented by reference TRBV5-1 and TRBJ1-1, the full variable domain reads KAGVTQTPRYLIKTRGQQVTLSCSPISGHRSVSWYQQTPGQGLQFLFEYFSETQRNKGNFPGRFSGRQFSNSRSEMNVSTLELGDSALYLCASTYSTGNTEAFFGQGTRLTVV.

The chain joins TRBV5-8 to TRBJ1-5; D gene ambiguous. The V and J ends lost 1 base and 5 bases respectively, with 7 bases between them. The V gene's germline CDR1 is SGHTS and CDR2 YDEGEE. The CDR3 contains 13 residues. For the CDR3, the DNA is TGTGCCAGCAGCTTGAAAAACCATCAGCCCCAGCATTTT. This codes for CASSLKNHQPQHF.

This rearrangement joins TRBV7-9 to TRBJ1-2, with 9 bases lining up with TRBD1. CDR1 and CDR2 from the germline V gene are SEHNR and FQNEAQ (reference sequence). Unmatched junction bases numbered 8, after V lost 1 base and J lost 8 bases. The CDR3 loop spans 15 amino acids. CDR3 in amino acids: CASSLEGTGRLGYTF. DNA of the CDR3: TGTGCCAGCAGCTTAGAAGGGACAGGGCGGTTGGGCTACACCTTC.

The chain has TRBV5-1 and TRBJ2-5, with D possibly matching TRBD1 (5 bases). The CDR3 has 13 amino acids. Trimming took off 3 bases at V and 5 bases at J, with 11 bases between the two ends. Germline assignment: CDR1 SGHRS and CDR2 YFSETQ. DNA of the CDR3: TGCGCCAGCAGCTCGAGCCAGGGCGAGACCCAGTACTTC. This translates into CASSSSQGETQYF.

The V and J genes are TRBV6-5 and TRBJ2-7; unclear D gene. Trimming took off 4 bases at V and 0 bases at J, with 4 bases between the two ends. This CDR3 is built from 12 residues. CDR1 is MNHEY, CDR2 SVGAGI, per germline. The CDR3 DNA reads TGTGCCAGCAGTTCAAACTCCTACGAGCAGTACGTC. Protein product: CASSSNSYEQYV.

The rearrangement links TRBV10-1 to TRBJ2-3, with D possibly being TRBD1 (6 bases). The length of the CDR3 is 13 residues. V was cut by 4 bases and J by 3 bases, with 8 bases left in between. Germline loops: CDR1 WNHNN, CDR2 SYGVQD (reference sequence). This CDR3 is CASSGQGTDTQYF. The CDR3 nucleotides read TGCGCCAGCAGTGGCCAGGGGACAGATACGCAGTATTTT.

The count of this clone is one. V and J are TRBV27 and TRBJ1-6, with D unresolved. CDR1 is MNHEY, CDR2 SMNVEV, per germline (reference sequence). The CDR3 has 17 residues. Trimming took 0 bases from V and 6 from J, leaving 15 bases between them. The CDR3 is CASSLSPNRKLNSPLHF. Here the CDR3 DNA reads TGTGCCAGCAGTTTATCACCGAACCGCAAACTTAATTCACCCCTCCACTTT.

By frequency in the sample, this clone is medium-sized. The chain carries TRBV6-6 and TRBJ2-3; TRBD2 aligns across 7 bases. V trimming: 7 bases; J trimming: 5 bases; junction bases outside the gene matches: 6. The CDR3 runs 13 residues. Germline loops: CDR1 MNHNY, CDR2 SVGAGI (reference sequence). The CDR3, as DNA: TGTGCCAGCAAGAGCGGGGATGGAGATACGCAGTATTTT. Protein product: CASKSGDGDTQYF.

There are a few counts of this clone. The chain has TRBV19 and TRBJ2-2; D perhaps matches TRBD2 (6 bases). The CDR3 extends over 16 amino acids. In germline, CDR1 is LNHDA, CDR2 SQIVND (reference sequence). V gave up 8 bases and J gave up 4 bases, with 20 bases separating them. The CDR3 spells CASVGGSNTGTGELFF. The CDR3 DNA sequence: TGTGCCAGTGTGGGAGGCAGTAACACAGGCACCGGGGAGCTGTTTTTT.

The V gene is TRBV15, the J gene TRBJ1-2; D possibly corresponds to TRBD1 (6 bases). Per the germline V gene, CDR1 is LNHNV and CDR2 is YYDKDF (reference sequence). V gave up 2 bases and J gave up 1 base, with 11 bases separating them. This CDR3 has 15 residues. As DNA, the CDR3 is TGTGCCACCAGCAGACCTCAGGGGAATAACTATGGCTACACCTTC. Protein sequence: CATSRPQGNNYGYTF. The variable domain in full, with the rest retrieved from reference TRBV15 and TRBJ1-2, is DAMVIQNPRYQVTQFGKPVTLSCSQTLNHNVMYWYQQKSSQAPKLLFHYYDKDFNNEADTPDNFQSRRPNTSFCFLDIRSPGLGDTAMYLCATSRPQGNNYGYTFGSGTRLTVV.

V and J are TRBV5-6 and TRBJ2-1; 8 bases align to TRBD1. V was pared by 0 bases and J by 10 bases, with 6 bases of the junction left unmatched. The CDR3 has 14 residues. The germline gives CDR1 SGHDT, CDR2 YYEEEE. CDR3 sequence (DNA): TGTGCCAGCAGCTTGGGGGACAGGCAAGCGGAGCAGTTCTTC. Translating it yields CASSLGDRQAEQFF.

The CDR3 spells CASSQEGDTHLNTEAFF. In nucleotides, the CDR3 is TGCGCCAGCAGCCAAGAGGGGGACACCCACTTGAACACTGAAGCTTTCTTT. The chain has TRBV4-1 and TRBJ1-1; a weak D match, TRBD1 (6 bases). Germline V gene sequence: CDR1 MGHRA, CDR2 YSYEKL. V gave up 0 bases and J gave up 0 bases, with 14 bases separating them. The length of the CDR3 is 17 residues.

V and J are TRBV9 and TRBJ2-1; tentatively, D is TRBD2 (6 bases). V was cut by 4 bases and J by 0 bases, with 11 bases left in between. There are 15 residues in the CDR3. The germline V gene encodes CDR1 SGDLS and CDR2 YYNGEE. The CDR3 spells CASSPLGGSYNEQFF. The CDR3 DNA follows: TGTGCCAGCAGCCCCCTCGGGGGCTCCTACAATGAGCAGTTCTTC. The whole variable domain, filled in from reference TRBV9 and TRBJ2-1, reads DSGVTQTPKHLITATGQRVTLRCSPRSGDLSVYWYQQSLDQGLQFLIQYYNGEERAKGNILERFSAQQFPDLHSELNLSSLELGDSALYFCASSPLGGSYNEQFFGPGTRLTVL.

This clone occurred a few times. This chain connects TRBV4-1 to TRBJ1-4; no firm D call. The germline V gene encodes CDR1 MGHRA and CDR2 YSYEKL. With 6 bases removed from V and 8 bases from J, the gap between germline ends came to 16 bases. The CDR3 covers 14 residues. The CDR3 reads CASSQRSPGEKLFF. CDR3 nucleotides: TGCGCCAGCAGTCAAAGGTCCCCCGGCGAAAAACTGTTTTTT.

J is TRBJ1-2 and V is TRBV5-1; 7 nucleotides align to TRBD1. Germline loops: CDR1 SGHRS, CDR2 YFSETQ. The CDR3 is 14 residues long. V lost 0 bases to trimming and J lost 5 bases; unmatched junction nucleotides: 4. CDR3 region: CASSLEGTVYGYTF. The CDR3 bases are TGCGCCAGCAGCTTGGAAGGGACAGTATATGGCTACACCTTC.